Shown below are 20 T cell receptor beta chains from a single sample sequenced in a study of blood T cell repertoires in COVID-19. The assay was immunoSEQ multiplex PCR, and TCRdb's table has in-frame clones only and misses some. This sample carries fewer than 300,000 clones, 80% to 90% of them seen once, and the ten largest clones take over 5.5%. The specimen was peripheral blood. The receptor set was obtained from a woman between 45 and 65 years old with COVID-19, enrolled during active disease.

V usage is TRBV7-9 and J usage is TRBJ1-2; 8 nucleotides agree with TRBD1. The V and J ends lost 3 bases and 6 bases, in that order; junction bases with no gene match: 9. This CDR3 has 15 residues. Germline V CDR1 and CDR2: SEHNR, FQNEAQ (reference sequence). The CDR3 spells CASSLADRVRNGYTF. The CDR3 DNA sequence: TGTGCCAGCAGCTTGGCGGACAGGGTCAGGAATGGCTACACCTTC.

The J gene is TRBJ2-5, the V gene TRBV19, with 7 bases lining up with TRBD2. Unmatched junction bases numbered 3, after V lost 5 bases and J lost 3 bases. The germline V gene has CDR1 LNHDA and CDR2 SQIVND (reference sequence). The CDR3 spans 13 residues. CDR3 in DNA: TGTGCCAGTAGTCCCCGGGGGGAAGAGACCCAGTACTTC. Its translation is CASSPRGEETQYF.

The chain employs TRBV7-9 and TRBJ1-4, with a tentative D call TRBD1 (6 bases). Germline loops: CDR1 SEHNR, CDR2 FQNEAQ (reference sequence). V was trimmed by 2 bases and J by 8 bases, leaving 12 bases between them. The CDR3 is made up of 14 amino acids. In DNA form, the CDR3 reads TGTGCCAGCAGCTTAAGAGACAGGAGGGAAAAACTGTTTTTT. It is translated as CASSLRDRREKLFF.

The rearrangement joins TRBV5-8 to TRBJ2-1; 11 bases match TRBD1. The CDR3 contains 14 residues. In germline, CDR1 is SGHTS, CDR2 YDEGEE. Trimming at V came to 4 bases and at J to 9 bases, leaving 6 bases not matched to a gene. The CDR3 nucleotides read TGTGCCAGCAGCGTGGGACAGGGGGTCGGTGAGCAGTTCTTC. Protein sequence: CASSVGQGVGEQFF.

This clone was observed many times. The chain links TRBV4-3 to TRBJ1-2, with D tentatively TRBD1 (5 bases). Germline V gene data show CDR1 as LGHNA and CDR2 as YSLEER. V lost 0 bases and J 7 bases, leaving 24 bases between the germline ends. CDR3 length: 18 residues. The CDR3 sequence: CASSQDLAGSIGERGYTF. As DNA, the CDR3 is TGCGCCAGCAGCCAAGATTTGGCAGGGTCGATCGGAGAGCGTGGCTACACCTTC.

V gene TRBV5-1 combines with J gene TRBJ1-5, with 7 bases lining up with TRBD1. This CDR3 has 14 amino acids. CDR1 and CDR2 from the germline V gene are SGHRS and YFSETQ. V dropped 4 bases and J dropped 4; count of bases not matched to a gene: 5. CDR3 sequence: CASSQGTDNQPQHF. As DNA, the CDR3 is TGCGCCAGCAGCCAAGGGACAGATAATCAGCCCCAGCATTTT. Using reference TRBV5-1 and TRBJ1-5 for the parts outside the CDR3, the full variable domain is KAGVTQTPRYLIKTRGQQVTLSCSPISGHRSVSWYQQTPGQGLQFLFEYFSETQRNKGNFPGRFSGRQFSNSRSEMNVSTLELGDSALYLCASSQGTDNQPQHFGDGTRLSIL.

V gene TRBV30 combines with J gene TRBJ1-5; a possible D gene is TRBD1 (5 bases). Germline-derived CDR1 and CDR2 are GTSNPN and SVGIG (reference sequence). The germline V and J ends were trimmed by 4 bases and 7 bases, with 17 bases remaining between them. This CDR3 region has 14 residues. In DNA, the CDR3 is TGTGCCTGGACAGCAACGGGGGGATGGCAGCCCCAGCATTTT. Translating it yields CAWTATGGWQPQHF.

The sample holds one count of this clone. This chain uses TRBV7-2 with TRBJ1-2, with unresolved D. Germline assignment: CDR1 SGHTA and CDR2 FQGNSA. The CDR3 is 13 residues long. V lost 5 bases and J lost 4, with 11 bases in between. CDR3 amino acids: CASSPGRAYGYTF. CDR3 DNA: TGTGCCAGCAGCCCGGGGAGGGCCTATGGCTACACCTTC.

This sequence joins TRBV12-3 or TRBV12-4 and TRBJ1-2; no reliable D call. Trimming left V 4 bases short and J 2 bases short, with 5 bases between. The CDR3 has 12 amino acids. For the CDR3, the DNA is TGTGCCAGCAGTTCCGTGAACTATGGCTACACCTTC. Translating it yields CASSSVNYGYTF.

This chain links TRBV6-5 with TRBJ1-5; the match to TRBD1 covers 7 bases. Germline-derived CDR1 and CDR2 are MNHEY and SVGAGI. Trimming removed 6 bases from V and 7 bases from J; junction bases left unmatched: 9. The CDR3 length is 14 residues. CDR3 residues: CASRPRQGRQPQHF. The CDR3 DNA reads as TGTGCCAGCAGACCCCGACAGGGCCGCCAGCCCCAGCATTTT.

CDR3 protein: CASSYRTGAPNTEAFF. The CDR3 nucleotides are TGTGCCAGCAGTTACCGGACAGGAGCCCCGAACACTGAAGCTTTCTTT. V gene TRBV6-5 combines with J gene TRBJ1-1, with 7 bases lining up with TRBD1. V lost 2 bases and J lost 1; bases outside the gene matches: 7. CDR1 and CDR2 from the germline V gene are MNHEY and SVGAGI. The CDR3 sequence is 16 residues long.

The chain links TRBV29-1 to TRBJ1-1; maybe TRBD1 (6 bases). CDR3 length equals 12 residues. V lost 4 bases, J lost 1 base, and 7 bases lay in between. Germline CDR1 reads SQVTM; CDR2 reads ANQGSEA. In DNA form, the CDR3 reads TGCAGCGTTGTGGACAGGAACACTGAAGCTTTCTTT. Amino acids: CSVVDRNTEAFF.

Turning to this clone: The junction differs from germline at one of its ends, possibly a read error. The chain employs TRBV29-1 and TRBJ2-6; TRBD2 agrees at 11 bases. Germline V CDR1 and CDR2: SQVTM, ANQGSEA. The CDR3 is 17 residues long. CDR3 nucleotide sequence: TGCAGCGCTGAACTAGCGGGAGTAGGGCTGGGGGCCAACGTCCTGACTTTC. Protein sequence: CSAELAGVGLGANVLTF.

The V and J genes are TRBV12-3 or TRBV12-4 and TRBJ1-2; D is uncertain. V lost 4 bases, J lost 4 bases, and 10 bases lay in between. The CDR3 sequence is 13 residues long. The CDR3 DNA sequence: TGTGCCAGCAGTTCAAGAGGAACCTATGGCTACACCTTC. This encodes CASSSRGTYGYTF.

The chain combines TRBV14 with TRBJ2-2; D is possibly TRBD1 (6 bases). Germline V gives CDR1 SGHDN, CDR2 FVKESK. Trimming pared 0 bases from V and 3 bases from J, leaving 14 bases between. The CDR3 spans 17 residues. The CDR3 sequence: CASSQDIPRGYTGELFF. CDR3 coding DNA: TGTGCCAGCAGCCAAGATATTCCGAGGGGGTACACCGGGGAGCTGTTTTTT.

As DNA, the CDR3 is TGTGCCTGGAGCCCGATGGGGCAGATAAAAAACATTCAGTACTTC. It is translated as CAWSPMGQIKNIQYF. The chain uses TRBV30 and TRBJ2-4; tentative D call: TRBD1 (5 bases). The germline CDR1 and CDR2 sequences are GTSNPN and SVGIG (reference sequence). Trimming removed 3 bases at V and 4 bases at J, with 16 bases between. The CDR3 spans 15 residues.

Here the CDR3 reads CASSPGTGELFF. CDR3 nucleotide sequence: TGTGCCAGCAGTCCGGGCACCGGGGAGCTGTTTTTT. The chain is built from TRBV27 and TRBJ2-2; no reliable D call. The CDR3 consists of 12 residues. Germline CDR1 MNHEY, CDR2 SMNVEV (reference sequence). Trimming took off 5 bases at V and 4 bases at J, with 5 bases between the two ends.

V and J are TRBV18 and TRBJ2-1, with 11 bases identical to TRBD1. The CDR3 totals 14 residues. The V and J ends lost 6 bases and 6 bases, in that order; junction bases with no gene match: 4. The germline V gene encodes CDR1 KGHSH and CDR2 LQKENI. The CDR3 coding sequence is TGTGCCAGCTCGGCCGGGACAGGGGGCAATGAGCAGTTCTTC. Protein product: CASSAGTGGNEQFF. Together with reference TRBV18 and TRBJ2-1, the CDR3 gives the full variable domain: NAGVMQNPRHLVRRRGQEARLRCSPMKGHSHVYWYRQLPEEGLKFMVYLQKENIIDESGMPKERFSAEFPKEGPSILRIQQVVRGDSAAYFCASSAGTGGNEQFFGPGTRLTVL.

This rearrangement joins TRBV2 to TRBJ2-2, with D tentatively TRBD2 (5 bases). Trimming took off 3 bases at V and 5 bases at J, with 13 bases between the two ends. CDR1 and CDR2 from the germline V gene are SNHLY and FYNNEI. The CDR3 spans 15 residues. CDR3 in DNA: TGTGCCAGCAGTGATTGGAGGTTAGGGACCGGGGAGCTGTTTTTT. Protein: CASSDWRLGTGELFF.

The chain links TRBV5-4 to TRBJ1-5; D is ambiguous. The CDR3 length is 13 residues. The V gene's germline CDR1 is SGHNT and CDR2 YYREEE (reference sequence). The V end was cut by 0 bases, the J end by 4 bases, with 5 bases between. CDR3 in amino acids: CASSLDSNQPQHF. The CDR3 nucleotides read TGTGCCAGCAGCTTGGACAGTAATCAGCCCCAGCATTTT. The full variable domain, its missing parts supplied by reference TRBV5-4 and TRBJ1-5, is ETGVTQSPTHLIKTRGQQVTLRCSSQSGHNTVSWYQQALGQGPQFIFQYYREEENGRGNFPPRFSGLQFPNYSSELNVNALELDDSALYLCASSLDSNQPQHFGDGTRLSIL.